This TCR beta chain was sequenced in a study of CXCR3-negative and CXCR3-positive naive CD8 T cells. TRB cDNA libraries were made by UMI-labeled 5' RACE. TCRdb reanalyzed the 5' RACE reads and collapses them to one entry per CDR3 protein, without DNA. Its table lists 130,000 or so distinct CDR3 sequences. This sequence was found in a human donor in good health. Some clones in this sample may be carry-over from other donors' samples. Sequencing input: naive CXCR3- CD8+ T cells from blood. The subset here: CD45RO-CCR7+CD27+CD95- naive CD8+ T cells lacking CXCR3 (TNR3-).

This CDR3 reads CASSPPRDQANTGELFF. This chain joins TRBV3-1 and TRBJ2-2. This CDR3 region has 17 residues. Germline V gene sequence: CDR1 LGHDT, CDR2 YNNKEL (reference sequence).